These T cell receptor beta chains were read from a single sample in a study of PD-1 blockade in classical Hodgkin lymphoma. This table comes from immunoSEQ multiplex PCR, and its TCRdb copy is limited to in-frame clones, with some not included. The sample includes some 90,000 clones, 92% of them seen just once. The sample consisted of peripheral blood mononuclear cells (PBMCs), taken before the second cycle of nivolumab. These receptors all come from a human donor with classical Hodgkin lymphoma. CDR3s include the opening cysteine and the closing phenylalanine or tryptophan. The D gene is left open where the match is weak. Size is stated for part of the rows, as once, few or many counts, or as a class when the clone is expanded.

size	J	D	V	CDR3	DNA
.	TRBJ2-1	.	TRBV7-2	CASSRVRATNEQFF	TGTGCCAGCAGCCGAGTTAGGGCCACCAATGAGCAGTTCTTC
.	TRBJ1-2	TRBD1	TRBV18	CASSTNSGTVYGYTF	TGTGCCAGCTCAACGAACTCCGGGACAGTCTATGGCTACACCTTC
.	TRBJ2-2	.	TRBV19	CASSLRLGTGELFF	TGTGCCAGTAGTCTCAGGTTAGGCACCGGGGAGCTGTTTTTT
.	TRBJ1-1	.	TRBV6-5	CASSYSNPGLGEAFF	TGTGCCAGCAGTTACTCGAATCCGGGGTTAGGTGAAGCTTTCTTT
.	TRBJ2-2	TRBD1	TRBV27	CASSLRVGTGYTGELFF	TGTGCCAGCAGTTTACGTGTCGGGACAGGGTACACCGGGGAGCTGTTTTTT
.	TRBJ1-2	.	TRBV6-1	CASIEEGGYTF	TGTGCCAGCATTGAGGAGGGTGGCTACACCTTC
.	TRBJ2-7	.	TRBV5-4	CASSFFRGSYEQYF	TGTGCCAGCAGCTTTTTTAGAGGCTCCTACGAGCAGTACTTC
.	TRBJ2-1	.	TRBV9	CASSVATWGYGGAYNEQFF	TGTGCCAGCAGCGTAGCTACATGGGGGTATGGCGGGGCCTACAATGAGCAGTTCTTC
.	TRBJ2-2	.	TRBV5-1	CASSLGQSSGELFF	TGCGCCAGCAGCTTGGGACAGTCCTCCGGGGAGCTGTTTTTT
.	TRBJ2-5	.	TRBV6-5	CASSYGGEFQETQYF	TGTGCCAGCAGTTACGGAGGGGAATTCCAAGAGACCCAGTACTTC
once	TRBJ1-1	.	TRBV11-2	CASSLVGNTEAFF	TGTGCCAGCAGCTTAGTTGGGAACACTGAAGCTTTCTTT
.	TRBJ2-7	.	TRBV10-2	CASSATGPIYEQYF	TGCGCCAGCAGTGCGACAGGCCCCATCTACGAGCAGTACTTC
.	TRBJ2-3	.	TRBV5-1	CASSLVGDTQYF	TGCGCCAGCAGCTTGGTGGGGGATACGCAGTATTTT
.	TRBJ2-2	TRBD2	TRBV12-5	CASGFASGMVGELFF	TGTGCTAGTGGTTTTGCTAGCGGGATGGTCGGGGAGCTGTTTTTT
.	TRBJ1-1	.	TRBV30	CAWSGGGKKEAFF	TGTGCCTGGAGTGGAGGGGGAAAAAAAGAAGCTTTCTTT
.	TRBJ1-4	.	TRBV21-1	CASSKVGTGGIVEKLFF	TGTGCCAGCAGCAAAGTGGGGACAGGGGGAATAGTTGAAAAACTGTTTTTT
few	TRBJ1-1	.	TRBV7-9	CASSLGGAANTEAFF	TGTGCCAGCAGCTTAGGTGGGGCGGCGAACACTGAAGCTTTCTTT
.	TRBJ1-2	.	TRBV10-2	CASSESGRAYGYTF	TGCGCCAGCAGTGAGTCGGGCAGAGCCTATGGCTACACCTTC
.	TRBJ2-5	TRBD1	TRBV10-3	CATRGQGESQETQYF	TGTGCCACCCGGGGACAGGGGGAATCCCAAGAGACCCAGTACTTC
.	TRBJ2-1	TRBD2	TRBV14	CASSQVGGGPNEQFF	TGTGCCAGCAGCCAAGTGGGGGGAGGGCCGAATGAGCAGTTCTTC
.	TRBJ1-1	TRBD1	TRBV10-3	CAIRTGGPGNTEAFF	TGTGCCATCAGGACAGGGGGCCCGGGGAACACTGAAGCTTTCTTT
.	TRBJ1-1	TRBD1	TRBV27	CASSSLGQGRSEAFF	TGTGCCAGCAGTTCCCTCGGACAGGGCAGATCTGAAGCTTTCTTT
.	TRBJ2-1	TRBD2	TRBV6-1	CASSEAPGRNYNEQFF	TGTGCCAGCAGTGAAGCGCCCGGGAGGAACTACAATGAGCAGTTCTTC
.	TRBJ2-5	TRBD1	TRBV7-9	CASSLGQVEETQYF	TGTGCCAGCAGCTTGGGACAGGTCGAAGAGACCCAGTACTTC
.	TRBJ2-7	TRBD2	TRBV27	CASRKAGGPGSEQYF	TGTGCCAGCAGAAAGGCGGGAGGGCCCGGTAGTGAGCAGTACTTC
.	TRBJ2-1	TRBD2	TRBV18	CASSPVSGTYNEQFF	TGTGCCAGCTCACCGGTAAGCGGGACCTACAATGAGCAGTTCTTC
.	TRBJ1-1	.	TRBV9	CASSPSSVGRGGEAFF	TGTGCCAGCAGCCCCAGCTCGGTTGGTCGCGGCGGCGAAGCTTTCTTT
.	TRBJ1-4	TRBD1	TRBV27	CASSRQGEEKLFF	TGTGCCAGCAGTCGACAGGGAGAGGAAAAACTGTTTTTT
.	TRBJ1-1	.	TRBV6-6	CASKQLGNPNTEAFF	TGTGCCAGCAAACAATTAGGGAATCCAAACACTGAAGCTTTCTTT
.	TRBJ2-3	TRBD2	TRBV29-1	CSVGLAGGPVSPDTQYF	TGCAGCGTGGGACTAGCGGGAGGGCCTGTGTCTCCAGATACGCAGTATTTT
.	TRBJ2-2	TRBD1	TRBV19	CASSIDRVVRGELFF	TGTGCCAGTAGTATTGACAGGGTCGTTCGCGGGGAGCTGTTTTTT
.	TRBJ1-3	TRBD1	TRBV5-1	CASSLAASTGSRNTIYF	TGCGCCAGCAGCTTGGCCGCCTCGACAGGGTCGAGAAACACCATATATTTT
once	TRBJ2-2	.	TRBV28	CASSLSGLTGELFF	TGTGCCAGCAGTTTATCTGGGCTTACCGGGGAGCTGTTTTTT
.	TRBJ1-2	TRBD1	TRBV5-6	CASSWGQGAGGYTF	TGTGCCAGCAGCTGGGGACAGGGGGCGGGAGGCTACACCTTC
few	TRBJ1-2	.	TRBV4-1	CASSQDLWGLGGYTF	TGCGCCAGCAGCCAAGATCTTTGGGGGCTGGGAGGCTACACCTTC
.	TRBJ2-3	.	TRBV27	CASSPRTDTQYF	TGTGCCAGCAGTCCCCGCACAGATACGCAGTATTTT
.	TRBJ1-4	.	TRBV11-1	CASSLGGQLPTNEKLFF	TGTGCCAGCAGCTTAGGAGGACAACTTCCAACTAATGAAAAACTGTTTTTT
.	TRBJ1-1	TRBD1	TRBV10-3	CAIRDGQGNTEAFF	TGTGCCATCAGAGACGGACAGGGGAACACTGAAGCTTTCTTT
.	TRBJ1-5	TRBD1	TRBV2	CASSVWTGRSQPQHF	TGTGCCAGCAGTGTGTGGACAGGGCGAAGTCAGCCCCAGCATTTT
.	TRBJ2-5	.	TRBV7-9	CASSEAAYIQETQYF	TGTGCCAGCAGCGAGGCTGCATATATTCAAGAGACCCAGTACTTC
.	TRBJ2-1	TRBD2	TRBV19	CASSIPSGRYEQFF	TGTGCCAGTAGTATCCCTAGCGGGAGATATGAGCAGTTCTTC
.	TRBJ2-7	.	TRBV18	CASSPSSGVVYEQYF	TGTGCCAGCTCACCTTCGTCGGGAGTAGTGTACGAGCAGTACTTC
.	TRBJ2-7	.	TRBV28	CASSSRYAGSLYEQYF	TGTGCCAGCAGTTCCCGTTACGCGGGGAGCTTATACGAGCAGTACTTC
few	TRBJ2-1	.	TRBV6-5	CASTRYNEQFF	TGTGCCAGCACGCGTTACAATGAGCAGTTCTTC
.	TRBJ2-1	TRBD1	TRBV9	CASSVTGGMRLDEQFF	TGTGCCAGCAGCGTGACAGGGGGCATGAGGTTGGATGAGCAGTTCTTC
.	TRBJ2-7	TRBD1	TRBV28	CASSSEGAPGQYEQYF	TGTGCCAGCAGTTCCGAGGGGGCTCCTGGACAGTACGAGCAGTACTTC
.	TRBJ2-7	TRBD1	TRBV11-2	CASSPTGSYEQYF	TGTGCCAGCTCCCCGACAGGGTCCTACGAGCAGTACTTC
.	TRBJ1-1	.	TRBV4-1	CASSHNPRDFKNTEAFF	TGCGCCAGCAGCCACAACCCCCGGGACTTCAAGAACACTGAAGCTTTCTTT